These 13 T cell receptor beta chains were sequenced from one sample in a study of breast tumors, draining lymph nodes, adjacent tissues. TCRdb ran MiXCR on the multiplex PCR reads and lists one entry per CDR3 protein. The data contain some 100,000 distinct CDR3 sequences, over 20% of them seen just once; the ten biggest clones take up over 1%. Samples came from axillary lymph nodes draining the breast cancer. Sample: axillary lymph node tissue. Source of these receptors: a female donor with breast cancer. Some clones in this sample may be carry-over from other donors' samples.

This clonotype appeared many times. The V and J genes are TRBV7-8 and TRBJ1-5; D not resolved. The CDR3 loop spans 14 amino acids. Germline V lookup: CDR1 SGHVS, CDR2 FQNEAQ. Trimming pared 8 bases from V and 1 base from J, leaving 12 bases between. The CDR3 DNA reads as TGTGCCAGCTCGGTTCAGAGAAGCAATCAGCCCCAGCATTTT. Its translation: CASSVQRSNQPQHF.

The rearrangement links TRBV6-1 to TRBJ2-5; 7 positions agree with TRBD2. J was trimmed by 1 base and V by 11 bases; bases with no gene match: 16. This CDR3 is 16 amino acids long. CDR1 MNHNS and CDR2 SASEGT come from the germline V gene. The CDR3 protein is CAGSAVRERGQETQYF. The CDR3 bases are TGTGCCGGGAGCGCCGTAAGAGAGCGGGGCCAAGAGACCCAGTACTTC.

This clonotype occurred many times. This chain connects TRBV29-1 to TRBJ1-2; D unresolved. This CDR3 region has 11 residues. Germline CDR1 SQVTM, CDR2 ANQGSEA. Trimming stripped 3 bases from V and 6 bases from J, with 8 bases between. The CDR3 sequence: CSVDGVDGYTF. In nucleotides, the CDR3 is TGCAGCGTTGATGGGGTGGATGGCTACACCTTC.

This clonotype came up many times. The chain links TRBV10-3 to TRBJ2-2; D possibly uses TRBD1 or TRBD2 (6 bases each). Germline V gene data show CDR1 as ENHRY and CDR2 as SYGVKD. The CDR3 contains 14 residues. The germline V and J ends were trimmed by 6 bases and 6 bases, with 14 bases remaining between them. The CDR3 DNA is TGTGCCATCAGCGGGAAGGGGGGTGCCGGGGAGCTGTTTTTT. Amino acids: CAISGKGGAGELFF.

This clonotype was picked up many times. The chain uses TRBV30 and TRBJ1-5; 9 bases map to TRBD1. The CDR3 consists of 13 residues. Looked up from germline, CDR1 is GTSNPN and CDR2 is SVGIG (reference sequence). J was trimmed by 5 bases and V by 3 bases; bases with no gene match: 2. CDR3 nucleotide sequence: TGTGCCTGGAGCGGACAGGGGCATCAGCCCCAGCATTTT. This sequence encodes CAWSGQGHQPQHF. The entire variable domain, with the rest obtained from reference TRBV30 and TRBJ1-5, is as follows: SQTIHQWPATLVQPVGSPLSLECTVEGTSNPNLYWYRQAAGRGLQLLFYSVGIGQISSEVPQNLSASRPQDRQFILSSKKLLLSDSGFYLCAWSGQGHQPQHFGDGTRLSIL.

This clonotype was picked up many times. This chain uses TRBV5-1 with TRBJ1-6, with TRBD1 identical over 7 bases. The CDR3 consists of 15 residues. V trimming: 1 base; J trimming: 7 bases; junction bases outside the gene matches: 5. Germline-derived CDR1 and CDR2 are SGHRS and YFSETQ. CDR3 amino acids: CASSLILGGNSPLHF. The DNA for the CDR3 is TGCGCCAGCAGCTTGATTCTAGGGGGCAATTCACCCCTCCACTTT. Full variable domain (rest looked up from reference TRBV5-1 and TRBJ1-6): KAGVTQTPRYLIKTRGQQVTLSCSPISGHRSVSWYQQTPGQGLQFLFEYFSETQRNKGNFPGRFSGRQFSNSRSEMNVSTLELGDSALYLCASSLILGGNSPLHFGNGTRLTVT.

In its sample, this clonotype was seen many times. In nucleotides, the CDR3 is TGTGCCAGCAGTCGAACTAGCATCAACGAGCAGTACTTC. Translated: CASSRTSINEQYF. The V call is TRBV2, the J call TRBJ2-7, with D possibly being TRBD2 (6 bases). V dropped 5 bases and J dropped 5 bases, with 13 bases sitting between them. The V gene's germline CDR1 is SNHLY and CDR2 FYNNEI. CDR3 length: 13 amino acids.

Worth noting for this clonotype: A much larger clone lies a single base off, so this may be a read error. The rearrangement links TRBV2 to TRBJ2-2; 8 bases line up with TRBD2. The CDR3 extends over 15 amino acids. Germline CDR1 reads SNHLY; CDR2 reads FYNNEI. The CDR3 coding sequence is TGTGCCAGCAATGAAGCTAGCGGGTTCACCGGGGAGCTGTTTTTT. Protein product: CASNEASGFTGELFF.

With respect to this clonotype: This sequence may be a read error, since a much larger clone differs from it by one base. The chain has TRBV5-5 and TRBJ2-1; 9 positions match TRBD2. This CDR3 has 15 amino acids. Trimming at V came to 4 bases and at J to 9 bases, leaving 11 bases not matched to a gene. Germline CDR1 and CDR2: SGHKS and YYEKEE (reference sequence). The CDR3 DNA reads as TGTGCCAGCAGCCTGGACTGGACTAGCGTATGTGAGCAGTTCTTC. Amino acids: CASSLDWTSVCEQFF.

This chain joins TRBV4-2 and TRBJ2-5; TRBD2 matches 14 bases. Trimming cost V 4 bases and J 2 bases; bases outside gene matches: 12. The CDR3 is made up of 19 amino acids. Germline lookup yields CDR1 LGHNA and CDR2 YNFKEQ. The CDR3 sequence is CASSPRGTSGSTLQETQYF. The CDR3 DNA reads TGTGCCAGCAGCCCCCGCGGGACTAGCGGGAGTACTTTGCAAGAGACCCAGTACTTC.

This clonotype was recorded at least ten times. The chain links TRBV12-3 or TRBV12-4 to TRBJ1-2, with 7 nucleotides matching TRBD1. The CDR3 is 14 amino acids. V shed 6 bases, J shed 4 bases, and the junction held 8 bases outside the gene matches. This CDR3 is CASRTTGIIYGYTF. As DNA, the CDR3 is TGTGCCAGCAGGACGACAGGGATCATCTATGGCTACACCTTC.

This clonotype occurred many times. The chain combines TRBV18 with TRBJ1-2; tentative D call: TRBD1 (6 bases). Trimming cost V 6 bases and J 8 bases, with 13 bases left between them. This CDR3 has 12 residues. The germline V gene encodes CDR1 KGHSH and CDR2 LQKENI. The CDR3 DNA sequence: TGTGCCAGCTCCCCTAACAGGGAAGGCTACACCTTC. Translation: CASSPNREGYTF.

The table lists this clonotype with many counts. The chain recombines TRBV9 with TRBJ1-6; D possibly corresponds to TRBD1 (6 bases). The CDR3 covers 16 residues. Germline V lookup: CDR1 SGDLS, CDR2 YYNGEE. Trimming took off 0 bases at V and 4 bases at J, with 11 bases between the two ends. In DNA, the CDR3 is TGTGCCAGCAGCGTAGAAGGGGGGCGGTATAATTCACCCCTCCACTTT. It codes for CASSVEGGRYNSPLHF.